The 27 T cell receptor beta chains below were found in one sample sequenced in a study of blood T cell repertoires in COVID-19. Some clones are missing from TCRdb's copy, which holds only in-frame ones; the method was immunoSEQ multiplex PCR. The data contain 250,000 to 350,000 clones, 85% to 90% of them singletons. Sequencing was done on a sample of peripheral blood. These TCRs come from a woman in her 30s with COVID-19, enrolled during active disease.

This rearrangement joins TRBV27 to TRBJ1-2; 8 bases are a match to TRBD1. The germline V gene has CDR1 MNHEY and CDR2 SMNVEV (reference sequence). This CDR3 has 15 residues. The J segment lost 3 bases and the V segment lost 5 bases, leaving 8 bases of the junction unmatched. The CDR3 DNA reads as TGTGCCAGCAGTACACTGGACAGGGTCCACTATGGCTACACCTTC. Its translation: CASSTLDRVHYGYTF.

The chain uses TRBV28 and TRBJ2-7; a possible D gene is TRBD2 (6 bases). Germline CDR1 MDHEN, CDR2 SYDVKM. The germline V and J ends were trimmed by 5 bases and 3 bases, with 20 bases remaining between them. The CDR3 contains 16 residues. CDR3 sequence (DNA): TGTGCCAGCAGTACCCAGGTGATAGTAGCGGACTACGAGCAGTACTTC. Its translation: CASSTQVIVADYEQYF.

The V gene is TRBV5-1, the J gene TRBJ1-3; D may be TRBD1 (5 bases). CDR1 SGHRS and CDR2 YFSETQ come from the germline V gene. This CDR3 is built from 18 residues. The V gene lost 0 bases and the J gene lost 0 bases, with 16 bases spanning the gap. The CDR3, as DNA: TGCGCCAGCAGCTTGGCCGGTAGCAGGGTATCCTCTGGAAACACCATATATTTT. Translating it yields CASSLAGSRVSSGNTIYF.

The rearrangement links TRBV2 to TRBJ1-2; tentatively, D is TRBD1 (6 bases). V was cut by 6 bases and J by 3 bases, with 14 bases left in between. From germline, CDR1 is SNHLY and CDR2 FYNNEI. There are 14 residues in the CDR3. CDR3 DNA: TGTGCCAGCAGCACCGGACAGACCGACTATGGCTACACCTTC. It specifies CASSTGQTDYGYTF.

The CDR3 sequence: CASSEWGQGFYEQYF. CDR3 nucleotide sequence: TGTGCCAGCAGTGAATGGGGACAGGGCTTCTACGAGCAGTACTTC. This rearrangement joins TRBV25-1 to TRBJ2-7; TRBD1 matches 9 bases. Germline CDR1 and CDR2: MGHDK and SYGVNS. The length of the CDR3 is 15 residues. Germline trimming cut 1 base from V and 3 bases from J; bases unmatched to any gene: 4.

This clone has only one observation. This chain joins TRBV7-9 and TRBJ2-7; 8 bases are a match to TRBD2. Looked up from germline, CDR1 is SEHNR and CDR2 is FQNEAQ (reference sequence). V was clipped by 4 bases and J by 1 base; unmatched bases: 6. There are 15 residues in the CDR3. The CDR3 sequence: CASSSPIAGSYEQYF. CDR3 sequence (DNA): TGTGCCAGCAGCTCCCCGATAGCGGGGTCCTACGAGCAGTACTTC.

V usage is TRBV6-6 and J usage is TRBJ2-5, with D uncertain. Per the germline V gene, CDR1 is MNHNY and CDR2 is SVGAGI (reference sequence). V shed 2 bases and J shed 1 base, with 8 bases lying between them. The CDR3 has 14 residues. CDR3 sequence (DNA): TGTGCCAGCAGTTACCTTAGCCGCCAAGAGACCCAGTACTTC. This encodes CASSYLSRQETQYF.

The J gene is TRBJ1-2, the V gene TRBV27; 8 nucleotides agree with TRBD1. Losses at the gene ends were 2 bases for V and 8 bases for J; bases not matched to a gene: 7. The germline gives CDR1 MNHEY, CDR2 SMNVEV (reference sequence). The CDR3 has 14 residues. CDR3 nucleotides: TGTGCCAGCAGTTTACGACAGGGGATTGGAGGCTACACCTTC. Translation gives CASSLRQGIGGYTF.

This chain links TRBV11-3 with TRBJ2-7; TRBD1 agrees at 9 bases. The CDR3 extends over 13 amino acids. The germline V gene has CDR1 SGHNT and CDR2 YENEEA. Losses at the gene ends were 5 bases for V and 5 bases for J; bases not matched to a gene: 4. CDR3 protein: CASSPGQGHEQYF. CDR3 in DNA: TGTGCCAGCAGCCCGGGACAGGGCCACGAGCAGTACTTC.

V and J are TRBV30 and TRBJ2-7, with D maybe TRBD1 (5 bases). From germline, CDR1 is GTSNPN and CDR2 SVGIG (reference sequence). The ends were cut back, 3 bases at V and 4 bases at J, with 10 bases in the middle. The CDR3 length is 12 residues. In nucleotides, the CDR3 is TGTGCCTGGAGGCCCAGGGAATACGAGCAGTACTTC. The encoded protein is CAWRPREYEQYF.

V gene TRBV27 combines with J gene TRBJ1-1; possibly TRBD1 for D (6 bases). Trimming cost V 6 bases and J 5 bases, with 10 bases left between them. The CDR3 sequence is 12 residues long. Germline V gene sequence: CDR1 MNHEY, CDR2 SMNVEV (reference sequence). The CDR3 region is CASRRTATEAFF. The DNA for the CDR3 is TGTGCCAGCAGACGGACAGCTACTGAAGCTTTCTTT.

The rearrangement links TRBV28 to TRBJ1-5; no clear D. V lost 3 bases, J lost 4 bases, and 10 bases lay in between. The CDR3 contains 14 residues. Looked up from germline, CDR1 is MDHEN and CDR2 is SYDVKM. The DNA for the CDR3 is TGTGCCAGCAGTTTTAGGCGGATTAATCAGCCCCAGCATTTT. Translation: CASSFRRINQPQHF.

This clone occurred a few times. The J gene is TRBJ1-5, the V gene TRBV28; tentative D call: TRBD1 (6 bases). This CDR3 is built from 13 residues. Trimming left V 4 bases short and J 2 bases short, with 6 bases between. Germline values: CDR1 MDHEN, CDR2 SYDVKM. The CDR3 loop reads CASSSGGNQPQHF. CDR3 DNA: TGTGCCAGCAGTTCAGGGGGCAATCAGCCCCAGCATTTT.

The chain is built from TRBV4-1 and TRBJ2-7, with TRBD1 matching over 7 bases. The CDR3 has 15 amino acids. Losses at the gene ends were 5 bases for V and 10 bases for J; bases not matched to a gene: 17. CDR1 MGHRA and CDR2 YSYEKL come from the germline V gene. CDR3 coding DNA: TGCGCCAGCAGCTTCGCCGGGACAGTCCTCTTAGAACAGTACTTC. Protein: CASSFAGTVLLEQYF.

This clone was observed once. V usage is TRBV19 and J usage is TRBJ2-5; no definite D call. V lost 5 bases, J lost 5 bases, and 21 bases lay in between. CDR3 size: 16 residues. Per the germline V gene, CDR1 is LNHDA and CDR2 is SQIVND (reference sequence). The CDR3 is CASSPTTNGRFETQYF. CDR3 coding DNA: TGTGCCAGTAGTCCTACGACAAATGGCAGATTTGAGACCCAGTACTTC.

This clone was observed a handful of times. CDR3 protein: CASSVDGGQGPADGYTF. For the CDR3, the DNA is TGTGCCAGCAGCGTAGATGGGGGACAGGGTCCAGCAGATGGCTACACCTTC. The rearrangement joins TRBV9 to TRBJ1-2, with 9 bases aligning to TRBD1. The J segment lost 6 bases and the V segment lost 0 bases, leaving 12 bases of the junction unmatched. The germline CDR1 and CDR2 sequences are SGDLS and YYNGEE. The CDR3 is 17 amino acids.

The chain recombines TRBV21-1 with TRBJ1-3; the table names TRBD1, a call not compared with the DNA. TRBV21-1 is given as a pseudogene. The CDR3 length is 14 residues. This CDR3 reads CASRVRGQRNTIYF. CDR3 nucleotides: TGTGCCAGCAGGGTCAGGGGGCAAAGAAACACCATATATTTT.

The rearrangement uses TRBV21-1 and TRBJ1-5; no check of the table's D call, TRBD1, against the DNA was made. TRBV21-1 is recorded as a pseudogene. This CDR3 is 19 amino acids long. This CDR3 is CASSKVLRQGSNSNQPQHF. CDR3 DNA: TGTGCCAGCAGCAAAGTTTTGCGACAGGGCAGTAATAGCAATCAGCCCCAGCATTTT.

This chain joins TRBV27 and TRBJ2-5, with 8 bases aligning to TRBD1. In germline, CDR1 is MNHEY, CDR2 SMNVEV (reference sequence). V lost 5 bases to trimming and J lost 3 bases; unmatched junction nucleotides: 5. The CDR3 runs 14 residues. CDR3 protein: CASSLQGAEETQYF. Written as DNA, the CDR3 is TGTGCCAGCAGTCTTCAGGGGGCAGAAGAGACCCAGTACTTC.

The chain uses TRBV7-3 and TRBJ2-7, with TRBD1 matching over 8 bases. Germline V gives CDR1 SGHTA, CDR2 FQGTGA. Losses at the gene ends were 3 bases for V and 0 bases for J; bases not matched to a gene: 10. The CDR3 is made up of 17 amino acids. The chain's CDR3 is CASSFPPPGQDSYEQYF. In nucleotides, the CDR3 is TGTGCCAGCAGCTTTCCCCCACCGGGACAGGACTCCTACGAGCAGTACTTC.

V gene TRBV5-4 combines with J gene TRBJ2-5, with 11 bases fitting TRBD2. Per the germline V gene, CDR1 is SGHNT and CDR2 is YYREEE (reference sequence). Losses at the gene ends were 4 bases for V and 5 bases for J; bases not matched to a gene: 16. The CDR3 is made up of 18 amino acids. DNA of the CDR3: TGTGCCAGCAGCCCGACTAGCGGGACTGCCCGAGGGCGGGAGACCCAGTACTTC. This translates into CASSPTSGTARGRETQYF.

This clone was detected once. This chain connects TRBV5-4 to TRBJ2-1; D not certain. The CDR3 contains 14 residues. The V gene lost 1 base and the J gene lost 0 bases, with 5 bases spanning the gap. In germline, CDR1 is SGHNT, CDR2 YYREEE (reference sequence). The CDR3 coding sequence is TGTGCCAGCAGCTTGACAAACTCCTACAATGAGCAGTTCTTC. Encoded protein: CASSLTNSYNEQFF.

The rearrangement uses TRBV19 and TRBJ2-2; TRBD1 agrees at 9 bases. This CDR3 has 15 residues. With 5 bases clipped from V and 10 bases from J, the junction kept 11 bases outside the gene matches. Germline V gene sequence: CDR1 LNHDA, CDR2 SQIVND (reference sequence). The CDR3 coding sequence is TGTGCCAGTAGTCCGTCGGACAGGGGTGACGCGGAGCTGTTTTTT. Protein sequence: CASSPSDRGDAELFF. The full variable domain, rest sourced from reference TRBV19 and TRBJ2-2, is DGGITQSPKYLFRKEGQNVTLSCEQNLNHDAMYWYRQDPGQGLRLIYYSQIVNDFQKGDIAEGYSVSREKKESFPLTVTSAQKNPTAFYLCASSPSDRGDAELFFGEGSRLTVL.

The V call is TRBV30, the J call TRBJ1-2, with TRBD1 matching 7 bases. With V trimmed by 4 bases and J by 2 bases, 4 bases remained unmatched. The CDR3 runs 13 residues. Germline V gene lookup returns CDR1 GTSNPN and CDR2 SVGIG (reference sequence). The CDR3 reads CAWKTGENYGYTF. The CDR3 DNA reads TGTGCCTGGAAAACAGGGGAGAACTATGGCTACACCTTC.

This chain links TRBV30 with TRBJ1-1; no clear D. V lost 0 bases to trimming and J lost 2 bases, with 10 bases between them. From germline, CDR1 is GTSNPN and CDR2 SVGIG (reference sequence). The CDR3 has 14 residues. The CDR3 bases are TGTGCCTGGAGTGTTTACCCAGAAAACACTGAAGCTTTCTTT. It translates to CAWSVYPENTEAFF.

The gene calls are TRBV28 and TRBJ2-7; 13 nucleotides align to TRBD2. This CDR3 comprises 15 residues. J lost 7 bases, V lost 5 bases, and 8 bases had no gene match. The V gene's germline CDR1 is MDHEN and CDR2 SYDVKM. CDR3 nucleotides: TGTGCCAGCAGTGTTCGGACTAGCGGGAGAAGAGAGCAGTACTTC. Encoded protein: CASSVRTSGRREQYF.

The rearrangement joins TRBV10-3 to TRBJ1-1; the match to TRBD1 covers 12 bases. The V segment lost 6 bases and the J segment 4 bases; nucleotides outside the gene matches: 3. The CDR3 contains 14 residues. Per the germline V gene, CDR1 is ENHRY and CDR2 is SYGVKD. The CDR3 coding sequence is TGTGCCATCAGGGGACAGGGGGCGCGCACTGAAGCTTTCTTT. Translation gives CAIRGQGARTEAFF.